This T cell receptor beta chain is drawn from a study of blood T cell repertoires in COVID-19. About the study: Italy, Spain and the United States were the sources of the convalescent and acute COVID-19 samples. Sources were T cells, B-cell-depleted T cells, or PBMCs; the material itself was cDNA or gDNA.

Study processing details: The assay estimated nucleated cells by amplifying reference gene primers. Profiling relied on immunoSEQ multiplex PCR, and the TCRdb table lists in-frame clones only, not all of them. The DNA was the basis for D and trimming; V, J and clone size are from that table. This sample yields a few hundred thousand clones, of which 65% to 90% are seen a single time; 9.7% belongs to the top ten. The ends were cut back, 5 bases at V and 5 bases at J, with 10 bases in the middle. The CDR3 totals 12 residues. Germline V gene data show CDR1 as SGHAT and CDR2 as FQNNGV. The specimen was peripheral blood. This chain uses TRBV11-2 with TRBJ2-7; no reliable D call. The TCR sequence derives from a middle-aged man with active or convalescent COVID-19. The DNA of the CDR3 is TGTGCCAGCAGCCTACAGATGCACGAGCAGTACTTC. Protein sequence: CASSLQMHEQYF.